This T cell receptor beta chain was identified in a study of cytomegalovirus exposure and HLA in healthy donors. Study-wide results and limits: In a later analysis, 15,000 to 20,000 TCR beta sequences were associated with HLA alleles at 0.05 false discovery rate. Previous analysis showed most TCR beta V segments were productive about 90% or about 30% of the time. Among TCR beta chains, those listed as cytomegalovirus-associated numbered under 200. In vitro data verified a few CMV-associated chains as specific for CMV antigens.

Primers included in the PCR were 60 Vbeta and 13 Jbeta primers. Libraries were prepared by immunoSEQ multiplex PCR; TCRdb keeps only in-frame clonotypes and omits some of them. The sample records 200,000 to 300,000 clones, approximately 85% being singletons. Comments on this clone: The antigen is not known.

Germline CDR1 LNHDA, CDR2 SQIVND (reference sequence). The CDR3 loop spans 14 amino acids. Trimming removed 0 bases from V and 7 bases from J, with 9 bases in between. The sequencing input was PBMCs. This TCR came from a girl aged 2-10 years in good health and CMV-seronegative. V is TRBV19 and J is TRBJ2-2, with D tentatively TRBD2 (5 bases). The chain's CDR3 is CASSIDRGDGELFF. CDR3 in DNA: TGTGCCAGTAGTATAGATCGGGGAGACGGGGAGCTGTTTTTT.